The rows below give T cell receptor beta chains drawn from one sample of a study of T cell responses to AZD1222 COVID-19 vaccine. Profiling relied on immunoSEQ multiplex PCR, and the TCRdb table lists in-frame clones only, not all of them. The sample consists of about 120,000 clones, 85% to 90% of them appearing once. The sequences come from peripheral blood, collected on day 0 of AZD1222 vaccination. These receptors were collected from an adult in good health. Both conserved end residues are part of each CDR3. The D gene is left open where the match is weak. Clone size appears in some rows only: once, few, many, or a class for an expanded clone.

D gene: TRBD2
clone size: -
V gene: TRBV6-5
J gene: TRBJ2-7
CDR3 DNA: TGTGCCAGCCTTCCCAGCGGGGCTTACGAGCAGTACTTC
CDR3 protein: CASLPSGAYEQYF

D gene: -
clone size: once
V gene: TRBV5-6
J gene: TRBJ1-2
CDR3 DNA: TGTGCCAGCAGCCCCACCCGGGGAGCAGATGGCTACACCTTC
CDR3 protein: CASSPTRGADGYTF

D gene: TRBD1
clone size: -
V gene: TRBV19
J gene: TRBJ2-7
CDR3 DNA: TGTGCCAGTAGTATGGACAGGGCCTACGAGCAGTACTTC
CDR3 protein: CASSMDRAYEQYF

D gene: -
clone size: -
V gene: TRBV7-2
J gene: TRBJ2-1
CDR3 DNA: TGTGCCAGCAGCTTAGAGGGCCGGGAGTACAATGAGCAGTTCTTC
CDR3 protein: CASSLEGREYNEQFF

D gene: -
clone size: -
V gene: TRBV19
J gene: TRBJ1-5
CDR3 DNA: TGTGCCAGTAGTAGAGACGCCACAGGGCCCCATCAGCCCCAGCATTTT
CDR3 protein: CASSRDATGPHQPQHF

D gene: -
clone size: -
V gene: TRBV27
J gene: TRBJ2-3
CDR3 DNA: TGTGCCAGCACTGATGTGGGTTTAAGCACAGATACGCAGTATTTT
CDR3 protein: CASTDVGLSTDTQYF

D gene: -
clone size: -
V gene: TRBV5-4
J gene: TRBJ1-1
CDR3 DNA: TGTGCCAGCAGCTTGCTACAGGCTGAAGCTTTCTTT
CDR3 protein: CASSLLQAEAFF

D gene: TRBD1
clone size: -
V gene: TRBV2
J gene: TRBJ2-7
CDR3 DNA: TGTGCCAGCACCACGAGAACCGGGACAGGGATCTACTTC
CDR3 protein: CASTTRTGTGIYF

D gene: TRBD2
clone size: -
V gene: TRBV12-3/TRBV12-4
J gene: TRBJ2-7
CDR3 DNA: TGTGCCAGCAGCCAACTCCCGGGGGGCGAGCAGTACTTC
CDR3 protein: CASSQLPGGEQYF

D gene: TRBD2
clone size: -
V gene: TRBV5-1
J gene: TRBJ2-7
CDR3 DNA: TGCGCCAGCAGCTTAACTAGCGGGGTCCTCTCCTACGAGCAGTACTTC
CDR3 protein: CASSLTSGVLSYEQYF

D gene: -
clone size: few
V gene: TRBV27
J gene: TRBJ1-1
CDR3 DNA: TGTGCCAGCAGTGCGCAAACAGAGAACACTGAAGCTTTCTTT
CDR3 protein: CASSAQTENTEAFF

D gene: -
clone size: -
V gene: TRBV5-1
J gene: TRBJ2-2
CDR3 DNA: TGCGCTACACGTCAGGCGGACACCGGGGAGCTGTTTTTT
CDR3 protein: CATRQADTGELFF

D gene: TRBD1
clone size: -
V gene: TRBV6-5
J gene: TRBJ2-7
CDR3 DNA: TGTGCCAGCAGGGGGGTGTGGGGACAGCCCAACGAGCAGTACTTC
CDR3 protein: CASRGVWGQPNEQYF

D gene: TRBD2
clone size: -
V gene: TRBV20-1
J gene: TRBJ2-5
CDR3 DNA: TGCAGTGCTAGTAAGGCGGGAGGGGGAGAGACCCAGTACTTC
CDR3 protein: CSASKAGGGETQYF

D gene: TRBD1
clone size: -
V gene: TRBV28
J gene: TRBJ1-2
CDR3 DNA: TGTGCCAGCAGTTTAACAGGGACAGGTGGCTACACCTTC
CDR3 protein: CASSLTGTGGYTF

D gene: -
clone size: -
V gene: TRBV12-3/TRBV12-4
J gene: TRBJ1-2
CDR3 DNA: TGTGCCAGCAGTTTGGGGGTGAGCTATGGCTACACCTTC
CDR3 protein: CASSLGVSYGYTF

D gene: -
clone size: -
V gene: TRBV18
J gene: TRBJ2-5
CDR3 DNA: TGTGCCAGCTCACCGGACCTCCAAGAGACCCAGTACTTC
CDR3 protein: CASSPDLQETQYF

D gene: -
clone size: -
V gene: TRBV3-1/TRBV3-2
J gene: TRBJ2-7
CDR3 DNA: TGTGCCAGCAGCCTGGGACTGTCTTACGAGCAGTACTTC
CDR3 protein: CASSLGLSYEQYF

D gene: -
clone size: once
V gene: TRBV5-1
J gene: TRBJ2-2
CDR3 DNA: TGCGCCAGCAGATTGGGGGCAGGGAACACCGGGGAGCTGTTTTTT
CDR3 protein: CASRLGAGNTGELFF

D gene: TRBD1
clone size: -
V gene: TRBV28
J gene: TRBJ2-3
CDR3 DNA: TGTGCCAGCAGTCCAAACAGGGGGCCTATCACAGATACGCAGTATTTT
CDR3 protein: CASSPNRGPITDTQYF

D gene: TRBD1
clone size: -
V gene: TRBV5-1
J gene: TRBJ2-3
CDR3 DNA: TGCGCCAGCAGCGGAACCGGGACAGTCCGAGGGGCAGATACGCAGTATTTT
CDR3 protein: CASSGTGTVRGADTQYF

D gene: -
clone size: -
V gene: TRBV5-4
J gene: TRBJ2-1
CDR3 DNA: TGTGCCAGCAGGCCTGGTAGGACTACCGCGGGGAGCTCCTACAATGAGCAGTTCTTC
CDR3 protein: CASRPGRTTAGSSYNEQFF

D gene: TRBD1
clone size: once
V gene: TRBV6-5
J gene: TRBJ2-1
CDR3 DNA: TGTGCCAGCAGGCCCGGACAGGGGGCGAACAATGAGCAGTTCTTC
CDR3 protein: CASRPGQGANNEQFF

D gene: -
clone size: once
V gene: TRBV2
J gene: TRBJ1-2
CDR3 DNA: TGTGCCAGCAGTGGGCCGGTCTATGGCTACACCTTC
CDR3 protein: CASSGPVYGYTF

D gene: -
clone size: once
V gene: TRBV3-1/TRBV3-2
J gene: TRBJ2-5
CDR3 DNA: TGTGCCAGCAGCCAAGAATTTGGCGCGCAGGAGACCCAGTACTTC
CDR3 protein: CASSQEFGAQETQYF

D gene: -
clone size: -
V gene: TRBV19
J gene: TRBJ2-4
CDR3 DNA: TGTGCCAGTAGTATCGGGCAGGGGGGGAACATTCAGTACTTC
CDR3 protein: CASSIGQGGNIQYF

D gene: -
clone size: once
V gene: TRBV30
J gene: TRBJ1-2
CDR3 DNA: TGTGCCTGGAGTTGGGCCTATGGCTACACCTTC
CDR3 protein: CAWSWAYGYTF

D gene: -
clone size: -
V gene: TRBV5-8
J gene: TRBJ1-5
CDR3 DNA: TGTGCCAGCAGCTTTGAGGGAAACAGCAATCAGCCCCAGCATTTT
CDR3 protein: CASSFEGNSNQPQHF

D gene: -
clone size: -
V gene: TRBV9
J gene: TRBJ2-3
CDR3 DNA: TGTGCCAGCAGCCTCCGGGGAAGCGGTCGCACAGATACGCAGTATTTT
CDR3 protein: CASSLRGSGRTDTQYF

D gene: TRBD1
clone size: -
V gene: TRBV27
J gene: TRBJ2-5
CDR3 DNA: TGTGCCAGCAGTCACCAGGGGGCGGAGACCCAGTACTTC
CDR3 protein: CASSHQGAETQYF

D gene: -
clone size: -
V gene: TRBV5-6
J gene: TRBJ2-6
CDR3 DNA: TGTGCCAGCAGCTTGAGGGTCCGCTCTGGGGCCAACGTCCTGACTTTC
CDR3 protein: CASSLRVRSGANVLTF

D gene: -
clone size: -
V gene: TRBV11-2
J gene: TRBJ2-3
CDR3 DNA: TGTGCCAGCAGCCCACCCGGGGGCGGGAGCACAGATACGCAGTATTTT
CDR3 protein: CASSPPGGGSTDTQYF

D gene: TRBD1
clone size: -
V gene: TRBV7-8
J gene: TRBJ2-7
CDR3 DNA: TGTGCCAGCAGCTTTGGGGACAGCTCCTACGAGCAGTACTTC
CDR3 protein: CASSFGDSSYEQYF

D gene: TRBD1
clone size: -
V gene: TRBV25-1
J gene: TRBJ1-1
CDR3 DNA: TGTGCCAGCAGTGGGATGACAGGGCCTACGAGGCATACTGAAGCTTTCTTT
CDR3 protein: CASSGMTGPTRHTEAFF

D gene: TRBD2
clone size: -
V gene: TRBV7-2
J gene: TRBJ2-3
CDR3 DNA: TGTGCCAGCAGCCCCGGACTAGCGGGCCCTGTTACGCAGTATTTT
CDR3 protein: CASSPGLAGPVTQYF

D gene: -
clone size: -
V gene: TRBV28
J gene: TRBJ1-5
CDR3 DNA: TGTGCCAGCAGCTCCCGACCCCTCGCCCAGCATTTT
CDR3 protein: CASSSRPLAQHF

D gene: -
clone size: -
V gene: TRBV10-1
J gene: TRBJ2-7
CDR3 DNA: TGCGCCAGCAGTGAGTCTGGAGGGGCGCGGGAGCAGTACTTC
CDR3 protein: CASSESGGAREQYF

D gene: -
clone size: -
V gene: TRBV9
J gene: TRBJ1-5
CDR3 DNA: TGTGCCAGCAGCATTTCGGACAGCCTTCGTGGGCCCCAGCATTTT
CDR3 protein: CASSISDSLRGPQHF

D gene: -
clone size: once
V gene: TRBV28
J gene: TRBJ1-6
CDR3 DNA: TGTGCCAGCAGTATACAGGGATGGTCACCCCTCCACTTT
CDR3 protein: CASSIQGWSPLHF

D gene: TRBD2
clone size: -
V gene: TRBV6-5
J gene: TRBJ2-1
CDR3 DNA: TGTGCCAGCAGTTACGCTAGCGGGACCAACTACAATGAGCAGTTCTTC
CDR3 protein: CASSYASGTNYNEQFF

D gene: TRBD2
clone size: -
V gene: TRBV4-1
J gene: TRBJ2-5
CDR3 DNA: TGCGCCAGCAGCCAAGGGCCAGCGGGAGTGGTTAAGACCCAGTACTTC
CDR3 protein: CASSQGPAGVVKTQYF

D gene: -
clone size: -
V gene: TRBV12-5
J gene: TRBJ1-2
CDR3 DNA: TGTGCTAGTTCCCTGGCCGGTTTGTCTTTTGGGGGCTACACCTTC
CDR3 protein: CASSLAGLSFGGYTF

D gene: -
clone size: -
V gene: TRBV28
J gene: TRBJ2-3
CDR3 DNA: TGTGCCAGCAGTTTTGGCAAGGGACGCACAGATACGCAGTATTTT
CDR3 protein: CASSFGKGRTDTQYF

D gene: -
clone size: -
V gene: TRBV24-1
J gene: TRBJ2-5
CDR3 DNA: TGTGCCACCAGTGCTTCGCGCGGCACCCCCCAAGAGACCCAGTACTTC
CDR3 protein: CATSASRGTPQETQYF

D gene: TRBD2
clone size: once
V gene: TRBV6-5
J gene: TRBJ2-7
CDR3 DNA: TGTGCCAGCAGTTCTCCGACTAGCAAGAACGGCGAGCAGTACTTC
CDR3 protein: CASSSPTSKNGEQYF

D gene: TRBD1
clone size: -
V gene: TRBV29-1
J gene: TRBJ2-2
CDR3 DNA: TGCAGCGCATTACACCCGGGACAGGGTCGCACCGGGGAGCTGTTTTTT
CDR3 protein: CSALHPGQGRTGELFF

D gene: TRBD1
clone size: few
V gene: TRBV25-1
J gene: TRBJ2-6
CDR3 DNA: TGTGCCAGCAGTCCGGGACAGGGATCCTCTGGGGCCAACGTCCTGACTTTC
CDR3 protein: CASSPGQGSSGANVLTF

D gene: -
clone size: -
V gene: TRBV7-2
J gene: TRBJ1-2
CDR3 DNA: TGTGCCAGCAGCCCCCCGGGTAGCCGGCGGCCTTATGGCTACACCTTC
CDR3 protein: CASSPPGSRRPYGYTF

D gene: -
clone size: -
V gene: TRBV12-3/TRBV12-4
J gene: TRBJ2-3
CDR3 DNA: TGTGCCGGGGCAGGGGGCACAGATACGCAGTATTTT
CDR3 protein: CAGAGGTDTQYF

D gene: -
clone size: -
V gene: TRBV7-6
J gene: TRBJ2-6
CDR3 DNA: TGTGCCAGCAGCCCCCGATCGGGGACCGGGGCCAACGTCCTGACTTTC
CDR3 protein: CASSPRSGTGANVLTF

D gene: -
clone size: -
V gene: TRBV4-1
J gene: TRBJ2-2
CDR3 DNA: TGCGCCAGCAGCCAAGCCCAGGGCAGTTCCGGGGAGCTGTTTTTT
CDR3 protein: CASSQAQGSSGELFF

D gene: TRBD1
clone size: -
V gene: TRBV6-5
J gene: TRBJ2-7
CDR3 DNA: TGTGCCAGCAGCGCCAGGGGGCTGACCTACGAGCAGTACTTC
CDR3 protein: CASSARGLTYEQYF

D gene: -
clone size: -
V gene: TRBV3-1/TRBV3-2
J gene: TRBJ2-4
CDR3 DNA: TGTGCCAGCAGCCAAGATAACGGGGGAAACATTCAGTACTTC
CDR3 protein: CASSQDNGGNIQYF

D gene: TRBD1
clone size: -
V gene: TRBV18
J gene: TRBJ2-1
CDR3 DNA: TGTGCCAGCTCACCACCGGGCGGGACAGGGAGCAATGAGCAGTTCTTC
CDR3 protein: CASSPPGGTGSNEQFF

D gene: -
clone size: -
V gene: TRBV19
J gene: TRBJ1-1
CDR3 DNA: TGTGCCAGTAGTATATCTCGGGGAGGGACTGAAGCTTTCTTT
CDR3 protein: CASSISRGGTEAFF

D gene: -
clone size: few
V gene: TRBV27
J gene: TRBJ1-5
CDR3 DNA: TGTGCCAGCAGTTCGATGAGCAATCAGCCCCAGCATTTT
CDR3 protein: CASSSMSNQPQHF

D gene: TRBD2
clone size: -
V gene: TRBV30
J gene: TRBJ2-7
CDR3 DNA: TGTGCCTGGAGTGTAGGCGGGAGTATCCACGAGCAGTACTTC
CDR3 protein: CAWSVGGSIHEQYF

D gene: TRBD1
clone size: -
V gene: TRBV28
J gene: TRBJ2-7
CDR3 DNA: TGTGCCAGCAGTCATAGGGACAGGTATTTCAACGAGCAGTACTTC
CDR3 protein: CASSHRDRYFNEQYF

D gene: TRBD1
clone size: -
V gene: TRBV28
J gene: TRBJ2-7
CDR3 DNA: TGTGCCAGCAGTCCCCTGGAAGGACAGGGCCCCTACGAGCAGTACTTC
CDR3 protein: CASSPLEGQGPYEQYF

D gene: TRBD1
clone size: -
V gene: TRBV6-5
J gene: TRBJ2-7
CDR3 DNA: TGTGCCAGCAGTACCCGGACAGGGAGCTCCTACGAGCAGTACTTC
CDR3 protein: CASSTRTGSSYEQYF